Listed here are 12 T cell receptor beta chains from one sample, sequenced in a study of early T cells in non-severe SARS-CoV-2 infection. Each CDR3 protein gets one entry after TCRdb re-called the 5' RACE reads with MiXCR. The sample yields approximately 31,000 distinct CDR3 sequences, roughly 5% seen once. Sequenced material: whole blood. These receptors were taken from an adult who was a healthcare worker with PCR-confirmed SARS-CoV-2 infection or an uninfected control (not recorded which).

This sequence joins TRBV7-9 and TRBJ1-1; D is unresolved. The germline V and J ends were trimmed by 3 bases and 7 bases, with 12 bases remaining between them. CDR1 and CDR2 (germline): SEHNR, FQNEAQ (reference sequence). This CDR3 contains 13 residues. CDR3 nucleotide sequence: TGTGCCAGCAGCTTGTCCGACGGCTTTGAAGCTTTCTTT. It encodes CASSLSDGFEAFF.

The sample holds many counts of this clonotype. J is TRBJ2-3 and V is TRBV12-3 or TRBV12-4; D is undetermined. Trimming stripped 3 bases from V and 3 bases from J, with 4 bases between. The CDR3 sequence is 12 residues long. As DNA, the CDR3 is TGTGCCAGCAGTTTTAAGACAGATACGCAGTATTTT. Amino acids: CASSFKTDTQYF.

This clonotype was counted ten times or more. The J gene is TRBJ2-3, the V gene TRBV12-3 or TRBV12-4; 8 nucleotides match TRBD2. The J segment lost 3 bases and the V segment lost 3 bases, leaving 11 bases of the junction unmatched. This CDR3 region has 17 residues. The chain's CDR3 is CASSFSRKSGRTDTQYF. In nucleotides, the CDR3 is TGTGCCAGCAGTTTCTCTCGGAAGAGCGGGAGAACAGATACGCAGTATTTT.

This clonotype came up a few times. The chain links TRBV2 to TRBJ2-3; 10 bases match TRBD2. Germline V gene lookup returns CDR1 SNHLY and CDR2 FYNNEI. There are 15 residues in the CDR3. The V and J ends lost 6 bases and 2 bases, in that order; junction bases with no gene match: 5. CDR3 coding DNA: TGTGCCAGCAGGGTTACTAGCGGGGACACAGATACGCAGTATTTT. Its translation: CASRVTSGDTDTQYF.

This clonotype was counted many times. This chain joins TRBV2 and TRBJ1-2; a possible D gene is TRBD1 (5 bases). The germline V gene encodes CDR1 SNHLY and CDR2 FYNNEI. The CDR3 covers 13 residues. Trimming took 4 bases from V and 3 from J, leaving 9 bases between them. The CDR3 region is CASSVRRDYGYTF. CDR3 in DNA: TGTGCCAGCAGTGTACGCAGGGACTATGGCTACACCTTC.

V is TRBV12-3 or TRBV12-4 and J is TRBJ2-7; TRBD2 agrees at 13 bases. The CDR3 consists of 13 residues. Germline trimming cut 5 bases from V and 7 bases from J; bases unmatched to any gene: 2. CDR3 sequence: CASSGLAGDEQYF. CDR3 sequence (DNA): TGTGCCAGCAGTGGACTAGCGGGAGATGAGCAGTACTTC.

This clonotype has a handful of counts. This chain links TRBV5-4 with TRBJ2-5, with a tentative D call TRBD1 (6 bases). Germline lookup yields CDR1 SGHNT and CDR2 YYREEE (reference sequence). V gave up 2 bases and J gave up 5 bases, with 10 bases separating them. This CDR3 is 13 amino acids long. CDR3 loop: CASSLRQEETQYF. CDR3 DNA: TGTGCCAGCAGCTTACGACAGGAGGAGACCCAGTACTTC.

A word on this clonotype: With a much larger clone just one base away, this may be a read error. The chain has TRBV5-1 and TRBJ2-1, with no clear D. CDR3 length equals 12 residues. Germline loops: CDR1 SGHRS, CDR2 YFSETQ. V lost 0 bases, J lost 11 bases, and 9 bases lay in between. The CDR3 protein is CASSLDRNKQFF. CDR3 DNA: TGCGCCAGCAGCTTGGACCGGAATAAGCAGTTCTTC. The full variable domain, with the rest looked up from reference TRBV5-1 and TRBJ2-1, is KAGVTQTPRYLIKTRGQQVTLSCSPISGHRSVSWYQQTPGQGLQFLFEYFSETQRNKGNFPGRFSGRQFSNSRSEMNVSTLELGDSALYLCASSLDRNKQFFGPGTRLTVL.

The chain employs TRBV7-3 and TRBJ2-5; unclear D gene. Trimming took off 5 bases at V and 4 bases at J, with 11 bases between the two ends. CDR1 and CDR2 from the germline V gene are SGHTA and FQGTGA. This CDR3 has 13 residues. The CDR3 sequence: CASSPGEAETQYF. In DNA form, the CDR3 reads TGTGCCAGCAGCCCCGGTGAGGCAGAGACCCAGTACTTC.

This clonotype was seen ten or more times. The V gene is TRBV9, the J gene TRBJ2-2; tentatively, D is TRBD1 or TRBD2 (5 bases each). Per the germline V gene, CDR1 is SGDLS and CDR2 is YYNGEE. The CDR3 covers 14 residues. V lost 4 bases and J 5 bases, leaving 12 bases between the germline ends. The CDR3 DNA is TGTGCCAGCAGCTTCCTAGCAGGGACCGGGGAGCTGTTTTTT. Its protein is CASSFLAGTGELFF.

This clonotype has ten or more counts. The gene calls are TRBV10-3 and TRBJ2-7; 7 bases match TRBD1. Looked up from germline, CDR1 is ENHRY and CDR2 is SYGVKD. Trimming removed 6 bases from V and 1 base from J; junction bases left unmatched: 9. The CDR3 contains 15 residues. Here the CDR3 DNA reads TGTGCCATCAGATCCGGGACAGCCCCATCCTACGAGCAGTACTTC. Translation gives CAIRSGTAPSYEQYF.

This clonotype was seen repeatedly, ten times or more. The chain is built from TRBV19 and TRBJ2-7; 8 bases fit TRBD1. CDR1 is LNHDA, CDR2 SQIVND, per germline (reference sequence). The J segment lost 7 bases and the V segment lost 4 bases, leaving 9 bases of the junction unmatched. The CDR3 totals 14 residues. CDR3 loop: CASSTQNRGSEQYF. CDR3 nucleotides: TGTGCCAGTAGTACTCAAAACAGGGGGAGTGAGCAGTACTTC.